The 8 T cell receptor beta chains below come from one sample, sequenced in a study of chemoradiotherapy in HPV16-positive cancers. Assay used: immunoSEQ multiplex PCR; TCRdb lists only in-frame clones, some missing. The sample has roughly 12,000 clones; around 72% are singletons. This sample was taken from a patient who underwent chemoradiotherapy. All receptors come from a human donor with HPV-associated anogenital cancer.

The V and J genes are TRBV18 and TRBJ2-2; 8 bases map to TRBD1. This CDR3 has 15 residues. V shed 5 bases and J 1 base; nucleotides not matched to a gene: 3. Germline lookup yields CDR1 KGHSH and CDR2 LQKENI. CDR3 in amino acids: CASSTGTGNTGELFF. DNA of the CDR3: TGTGCCAGCTCAACCGGGACAGGGAACACCGGGGAGCTGTTTTTT.

The genes are TRBV19 and TRBJ2-4, with D possibly matching TRBD2 (6 bases). This CDR3 contains 13 residues. Trimming stripped 6 bases from V and 10 bases from J, with 16 bases between. The germline V gene encodes CDR1 LNHDA and CDR2 SQIVND (reference sequence). CDR3 sequence reads: CASSPTQSGIQYF. The DNA of the CDR3 is TGTGCCAGTAGCCCCACCCAGAGCGGGATTCAGTACTTC.

The V and J genes are TRBV9 and TRBJ1-4; tentative D call: TRBD1 (5 bases). This CDR3 spans 16 amino acids. V lost 0 bases to trimming and J lost 0 bases, with 9 bases between them. Germline V CDR1 and CDR2: SGDLS, YYNGEE. In DNA, the CDR3 is TGTGCCAGCAGCGTAGAGACAGCCGCAACTAATGAAAAACTGTTTTTT. Protein product: CASSVETAATNEKLFF.

The chain recombines TRBV19 with TRBJ2-3, with 10 bases matching TRBD1. Germline CDR1 is LNHDA and CDR2 is SQIVND (reference sequence). After removal of 6 bases from V and 4 bases from J, the junction contained 4 bases not matched to a gene. The CDR3 length is 14 residues. The CDR3 reads CASRKDRGADTQYF. The CDR3 nucleotides are TGTGCCAGTAGAAAGGACAGGGGGGCAGATACGCAGTATTTT.

The J gene is TRBJ1-5, the V gene TRBV5-1, with a possible D match to TRBD1 (5 bases). The CDR3 extends over 14 amino acids. The germline V gene encodes CDR1 SGHRS and CDR2 YFSETQ. The V end lost 4 bases, the J end lost 9 bases, and 17 bases lay between the germline ends. In DNA, the CDR3 is TGCGCCAGCAGCGGAGAAGGGGTCGGATCGCCCCAGCATTTT. Its translation: CASSGEGVGSPQHF.

Only one count was recorded for this clone. This chain links TRBV28 with TRBJ1-1; tentative D call: TRBD1 (5 bases). Germline V gene data show CDR1 as MDHEN and CDR2 as SYDVKM. V lost 2 bases to trimming and J lost 8 bases, with 9 bases between them. This CDR3 region has 12 residues. For the CDR3, the DNA is TGTGCCAGCAGTTTACGCAGGGCAGAAGCTTTCTTT. Its translation: CASSLRRAEAFF.

The chain uses TRBV29-1 and TRBJ1-4; D unclear. Germline CDR1 is SQVTM and CDR2 is ANQGSEA. The V end was cut by 7 bases, the J end by 5 bases, with 8 bases between. The CDR3 has 11 amino acids. The CDR3 nucleotides are TGCAGCGAGGCACGAAATGAAAAACTGTTTTTT. This translates into CSEARNEKLFF.

J is TRBJ2-5 and V is TRBV10-3; D unresolved. Trimming took 9 bases from V and 2 from J, leaving 4 bases between them. This CDR3 is 10 amino acids long. Germline CDR1 and CDR2: ENHRY and SYGVKD. CDR3 region: CAMGQETQYF. The CDR3 nucleotides read TGTGCCATGGGACAAGAGACCCAGTACTTC.